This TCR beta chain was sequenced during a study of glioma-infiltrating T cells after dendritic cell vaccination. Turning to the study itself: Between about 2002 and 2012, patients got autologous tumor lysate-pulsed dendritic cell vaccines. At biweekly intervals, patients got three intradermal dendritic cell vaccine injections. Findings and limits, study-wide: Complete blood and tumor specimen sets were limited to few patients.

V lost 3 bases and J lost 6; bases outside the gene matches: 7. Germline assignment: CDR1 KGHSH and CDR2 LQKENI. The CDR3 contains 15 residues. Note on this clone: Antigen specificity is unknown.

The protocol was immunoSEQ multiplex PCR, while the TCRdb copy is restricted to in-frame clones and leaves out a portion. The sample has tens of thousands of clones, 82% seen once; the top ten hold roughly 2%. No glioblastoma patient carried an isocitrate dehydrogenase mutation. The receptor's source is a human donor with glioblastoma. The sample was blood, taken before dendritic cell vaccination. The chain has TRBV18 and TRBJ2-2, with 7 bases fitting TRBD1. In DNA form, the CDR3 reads TGTGCCAGCTCACCGCCGGACAGGAGGCCCGGGGAGCTGTTTTTT. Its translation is CASSPPDRRPGELFF.